This T cell receptor (beta chain) was recovered during a study of blood T cell repertoires in COVID-19. The germline V and J ends were trimmed by 6 bases and 2 bases, with 11 bases remaining between them. The length of the CDR3 is 13 residues. CDR1 is SQVTM, CDR2 ANQGSEA, per germline. This table comes from immunoSEQ multiplex PCR, and its TCRdb copy is limited to in-frame clones, with some not included. The table records around 200,000 clones, around 88% of them present only once. The sequenced material came from peripheral blood. The chain uses TRBV29-1 and TRBJ1-3; D ambiguous. The TCR comes from a man in his forties with active or convalescent COVID-19. In nucleotides, the CDR3 is TGCAGCGTCGCGGAGGGAGCTGGAAACACCATATATTTT. This gives the protein CSVAEGAGNTIYF.